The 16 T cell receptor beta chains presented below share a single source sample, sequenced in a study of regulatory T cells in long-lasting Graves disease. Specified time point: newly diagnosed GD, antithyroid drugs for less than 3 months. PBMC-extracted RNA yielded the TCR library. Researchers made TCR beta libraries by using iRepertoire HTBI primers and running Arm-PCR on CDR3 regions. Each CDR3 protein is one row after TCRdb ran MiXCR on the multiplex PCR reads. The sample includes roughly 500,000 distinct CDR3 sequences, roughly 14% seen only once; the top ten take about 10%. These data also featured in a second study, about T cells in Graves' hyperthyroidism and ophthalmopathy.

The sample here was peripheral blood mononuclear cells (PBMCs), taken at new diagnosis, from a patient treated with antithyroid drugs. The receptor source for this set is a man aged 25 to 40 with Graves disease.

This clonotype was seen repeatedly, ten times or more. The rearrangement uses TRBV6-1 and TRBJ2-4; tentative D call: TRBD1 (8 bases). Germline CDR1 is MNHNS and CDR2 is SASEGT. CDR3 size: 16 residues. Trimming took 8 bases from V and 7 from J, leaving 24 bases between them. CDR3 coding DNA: TGTGCCAGCGATCGGACAGGGCCACGAGCGGGGAACATTCAGTACTTC. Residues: CASDRTGPRAGNIQYF.

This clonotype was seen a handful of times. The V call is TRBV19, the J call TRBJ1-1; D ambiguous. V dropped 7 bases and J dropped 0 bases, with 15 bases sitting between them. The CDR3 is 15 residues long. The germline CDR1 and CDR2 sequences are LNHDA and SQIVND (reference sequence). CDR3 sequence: CASTRTDSLNTEAFF. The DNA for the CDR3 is TGTGCCAGTACCCGGACGGACTCACTGAACACTGAAGCTTTCTTT.

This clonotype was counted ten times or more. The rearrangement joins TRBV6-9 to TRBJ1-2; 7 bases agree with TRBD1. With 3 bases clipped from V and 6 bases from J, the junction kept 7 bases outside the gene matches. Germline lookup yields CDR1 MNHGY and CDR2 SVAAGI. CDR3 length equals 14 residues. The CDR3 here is CASSYTGQSNGYTF. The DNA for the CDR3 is TGTGCCAGCAGTTACACGGGACAGTCGAATGGCTACACCTTC.

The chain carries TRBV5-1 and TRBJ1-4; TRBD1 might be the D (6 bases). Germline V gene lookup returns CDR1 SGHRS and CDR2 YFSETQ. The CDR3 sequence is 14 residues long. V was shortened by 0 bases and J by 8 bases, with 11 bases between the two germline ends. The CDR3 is CASSLAGDAEKLFF. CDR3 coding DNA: TGCGCCAGCAGCTTGGCAGGGGACGCAGAAAAACTGTTTTTT.

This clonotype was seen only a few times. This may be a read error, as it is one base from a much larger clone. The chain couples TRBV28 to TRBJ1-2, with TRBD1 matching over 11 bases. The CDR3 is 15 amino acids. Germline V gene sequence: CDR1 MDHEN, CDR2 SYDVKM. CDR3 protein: CASSLARTGGHGCTF. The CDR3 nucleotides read TGTGCCAGCAGTTTAGCCAGGACAGGGGGCCATGGCTGCACCTTC.

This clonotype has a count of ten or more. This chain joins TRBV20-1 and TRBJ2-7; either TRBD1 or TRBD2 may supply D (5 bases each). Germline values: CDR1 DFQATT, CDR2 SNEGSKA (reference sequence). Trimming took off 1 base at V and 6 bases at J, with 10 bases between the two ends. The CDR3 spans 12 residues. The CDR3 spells CSARVRGLEQYF. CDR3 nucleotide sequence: TGCAGTGCTAGAGTGAGGGGCCTCGAGCAGTACTTC.

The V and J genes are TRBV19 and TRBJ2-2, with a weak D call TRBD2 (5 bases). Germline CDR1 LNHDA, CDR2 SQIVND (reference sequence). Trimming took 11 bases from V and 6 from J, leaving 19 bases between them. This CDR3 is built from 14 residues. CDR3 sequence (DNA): TGTGCCTTAGCCCAAGACTACGGCGCCGGGGAGCTGTTTTTT. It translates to CALAQDYGAGELFF.

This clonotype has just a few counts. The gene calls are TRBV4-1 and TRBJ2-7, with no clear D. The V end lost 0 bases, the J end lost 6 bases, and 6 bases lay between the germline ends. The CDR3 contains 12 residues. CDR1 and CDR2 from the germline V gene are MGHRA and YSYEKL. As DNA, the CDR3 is TGCGCCAGCAGCCAAGAGAGCCCCGAGCAGTACTTC. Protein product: CASSQESPEQYF.

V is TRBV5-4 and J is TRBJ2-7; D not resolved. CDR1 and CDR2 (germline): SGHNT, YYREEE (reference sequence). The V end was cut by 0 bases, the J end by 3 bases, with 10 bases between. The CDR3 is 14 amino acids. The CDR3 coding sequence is TGTGCCAGCAGCTTGGGGGGTGATTACTACGAGCAGTACTTC. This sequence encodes CASSLGGDYYEQYF.

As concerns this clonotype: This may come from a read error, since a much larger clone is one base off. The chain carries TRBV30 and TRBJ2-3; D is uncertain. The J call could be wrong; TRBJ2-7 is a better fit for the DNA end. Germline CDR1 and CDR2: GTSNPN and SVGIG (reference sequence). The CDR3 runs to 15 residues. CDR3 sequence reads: CAWSGPTDPLHEQYF. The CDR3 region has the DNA TGTGCCTGGAGTGGACCCACAGACCCCCTGCACGAGCAGTACTTC.

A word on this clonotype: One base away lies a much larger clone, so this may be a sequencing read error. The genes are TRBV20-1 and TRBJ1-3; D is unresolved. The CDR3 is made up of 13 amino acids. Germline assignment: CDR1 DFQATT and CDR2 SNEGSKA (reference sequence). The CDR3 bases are TGCAGTGCTGGAGACGAAAGGGGAAACACCATATATTTT. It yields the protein CSAGDERGNTIYF.

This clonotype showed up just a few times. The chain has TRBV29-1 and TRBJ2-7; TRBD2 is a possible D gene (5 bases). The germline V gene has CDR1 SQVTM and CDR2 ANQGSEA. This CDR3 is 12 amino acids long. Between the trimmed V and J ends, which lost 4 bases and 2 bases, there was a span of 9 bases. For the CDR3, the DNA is TGCAGCGTTGGAGGGCAGACCTACGAGCAGTACTTC. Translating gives CSVGGQTYEQYF.

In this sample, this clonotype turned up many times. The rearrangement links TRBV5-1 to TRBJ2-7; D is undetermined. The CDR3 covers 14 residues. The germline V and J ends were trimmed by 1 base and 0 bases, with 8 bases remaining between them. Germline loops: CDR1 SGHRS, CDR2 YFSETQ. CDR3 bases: TGCGCCAGCAGCTTGCGAGGAGTCTCCTACGAGCAGTACTTC. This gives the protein CASSLRGVSYEQYF.

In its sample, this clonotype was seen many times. The CDR3 spells CASRGDSNENIQYF. The CDR3 DNA follows: TGTGCCAGCAGAGGGGACAGTAACGAAAACATTCAGTACTTC. The V call is TRBV12-3 or TRBV12-4, the J call TRBJ2-4, with 7 bases fitting TRBD1. The CDR3 contains 14 residues. J was trimmed by 5 bases and V by 6 bases; bases with no gene match: 7.

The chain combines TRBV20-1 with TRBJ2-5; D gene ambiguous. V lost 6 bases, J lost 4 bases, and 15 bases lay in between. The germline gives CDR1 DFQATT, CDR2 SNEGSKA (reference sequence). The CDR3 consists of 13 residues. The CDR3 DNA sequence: TGCAGTGCCCCCGGATGGATCCGAGAGACCCAGTACTTC. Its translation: CSAPGWIRETQYF.

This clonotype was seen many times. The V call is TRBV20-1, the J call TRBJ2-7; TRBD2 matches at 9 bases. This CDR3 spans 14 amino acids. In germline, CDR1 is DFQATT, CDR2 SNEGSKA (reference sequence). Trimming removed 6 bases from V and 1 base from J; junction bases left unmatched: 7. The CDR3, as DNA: TGCAGTGCGATTGTAGCGGGAGCATCCTACGAGCAGTACTTC. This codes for CSAIVAGASYEQYF.